Shown below are 26 T cell receptor beta chains from a single sample sequenced in a study of beta chain features in type 1 diabetes. Their recognized antigens are unknown. Sequencing targeted expressed TCRB transcripts, as all isolated RNA had been reverse transcribed. TCRdb keeps only in-frame clones here, not all; method: immunoSEQ multiplex PCR. Here the sample spans around 250,000 clones, more than 11% being singletons. Broader study findings: All four CD4+ subsets from Type 1 diabetes patients carried moderately but significantly shorter TCRB CDR3s.

Sequencing was done on a sample of naive CD4+ T cells from blood. The source of these receptors is a man aged 25-40 years with type 1 diabetes.

The chain links TRBV6-5 to TRBJ2-5; 12 bases agree with TRBD2. The length of the CDR3 is 16 residues. The V gene's germline CDR1 is MNHEY and CDR2 SVGAGI. J was trimmed by 2 bases and V by 2 bases; bases with no gene match: 3. CDR3 amino acids: CASSYGLAGRQETQYF. DNA of the CDR3: TGTGCCAGCAGTTACGGACTAGCGGGGCGACAAGAGACCCAGTACTTC.

This clone was found a few times. The chain is built from TRBV5-6 and TRBJ1-2; 10 bases map to TRBD1. Germline V gives CDR1 SGHDT, CDR2 YYEEEE. Unmatched junction bases numbered 6, after V lost 3 bases and J lost 4 bases. The CDR3 consists of 15 residues. CDR3 in amino acids: CASSWRQGASYGYTF. DNA for the CDR3: TGTGCCAGCAGCTGGCGACAGGGGGCAAGCTATGGCTACACCTTC.

This clone occurred a few times. The J gene is TRBJ1-2, the V gene TRBV5-1; D might be TRBD1 (6 bases). The CDR3 totals 13 residues. Germline V gene lookup returns CDR1 SGHRS and CDR2 YFSETQ. Trimming cost V 7 bases and J 8 bases, with 18 bases left between them. This chain's CDR3 is CASSTGIYGGYTF. In DNA form, the CDR3 reads TGCGCCAGCTCTACAGGGATCTATGGAGGCTACACCTTC.

This clone occurred a few times. The genes are TRBV11-3 and TRBJ1-1; a weak D match, TRBD1 (5 bases). Trimming took off 5 bases at V and 0 bases at J, with 10 bases between the two ends. The CDR3 has 14 amino acids. CDR1 is SGHNT, CDR2 YENEEA, per germline. CDR3 sequence: CASSATAMNTEAFF. CDR3 nucleotide sequence: TGTGCCAGCAGCGCGACAGCGATGAACACTGAAGCTTTCTTT.

This clone showed up just a few times. The rearrangement uses TRBV9 and TRBJ1-2, with 8 bases matching TRBD1. This CDR3 region has 13 residues. The ends lost 4 bases at V and 6 bases at J; junction bases unmatched: 5. The germline gives CDR1 SGDLS, CDR2 YYNGEE. The CDR3 nucleotides read TGTGCCAGCAGCCCTATGACAGGGGATGGCTACACCTTC. Amino acid sequence: CASSPMTGDGYTF.

The chain couples TRBV7-2 to TRBJ2-5; 7 nucleotides agree with TRBD2. The germline CDR1 and CDR2 sequences are SGHTA and FQGNSA. The CDR3 covers 17 residues. V lost 5 bases to trimming and J lost 0 bases; unmatched junction nucleotides: 12. In DNA form, the CDR3 reads TGTGCCAGCAGCCAAACAAATTCGGGAGGCCACCAAGAGACCCAGTACTTC. It yields the protein CASSQTNSGGHQETQYF.

The rearrangement joins TRBV5-1 to TRBJ2-1; 10 nucleotides align to TRBD2. With V trimmed by 2 bases and J by 8 bases, 7 bases remained unmatched. Looked up from germline, CDR1 is SGHRS and CDR2 is YFSETQ. CDR3 length: 15 amino acids. The chain's CDR3 is CASSLPAGGMDEQFF. The DNA of the CDR3 is TGCGCCAGCAGCTTACCAGCGGGGGGGATGGATGAGCAGTTCTTC.

A few counts support this clone. The V gene is TRBV18, the J gene TRBJ2-4, with a tentative D call TRBD1 (6 bases). The CDR3 covers 17 residues. The V gene lost 5 bases and the J gene lost 0 bases, with 17 bases spanning the gap. CDR1 is KGHSH and CDR2 is LQKENI in the germline V gene. For the CDR3, the DNA is TGTGCCAGCTCATCGACAGGACCTGGGTTAGCCAAAAACATTCAGTACTTC. This gives the protein CASSSTGPGLAKNIQYF.

This clone was counted only a few times. This chain connects TRBV14 to TRBJ1-4; a possible D gene is TRBD1 (5 bases). The CDR3 consists of 16 residues. Germline lookup yields CDR1 SGHDN and CDR2 FVKESK. V was trimmed by 4 bases and J by 2 bases, leaving 14 bases between them. The CDR3 protein is CASSPIRGITNEKLFF. CDR3 nucleotide sequence: TGTGCCAGCAGCCCGATACGGGGGATCACTAATGAAAAACTGTTTTTT.

This clone was seen a handful of times. This chain links TRBV18 with TRBJ2-7; 8 nucleotides align to TRBD2. In germline, CDR1 is KGHSH, CDR2 LQKENI. There are 14 residues in the CDR3. Unmatched junction bases numbered 4, after V lost 3 bases and J lost 3 bases. The CDR3 region is CASSPTSADYEQYF. In DNA form, the CDR3 reads TGTGCCAGCTCACCGACTAGCGCGGACTACGAGCAGTACTTC.

The gene calls are TRBV5-8 and TRBJ2-2; D is possibly TRBD2 (5 bases). Trimming cost V 4 bases and J 7 bases, with 8 bases left between them. The CDR3 has 12 amino acids. Germline values: CDR1 SGHTS, CDR2 YDEGEE. The CDR3 protein is CASSAGGGELFF. As DNA, the CDR3 is TGTGCCAGCAGCGCGGGTGGCGGGGAGCTGTTTTTT. The whole variable domain, filled in from reference TRBV5-8 and TRBJ2-2, reads EAGVTQSPTHLIKTRGQQATLRCSPISGHTSVYWYQQALGLGLQFLLWYDEGEERNRGNFPPRFSGRQFPNYSSELNVNALELEDSALYLCASSAGGGELFFGEGSRLTVL.

This chain connects TRBV9 to TRBJ1-4; 8 bases align to TRBD1. Unmatched junction bases numbered 3, after V lost 0 bases and J lost 5 bases. Per the germline V gene, CDR1 is SGDLS and CDR2 is YYNGEE. The CDR3 runs 15 residues. CDR3 sequence reads: CASSVGQGANEKLFF. The DNA of the CDR3 is TGTGCCAGCAGCGTAGGCCAGGGGGCGAATGAAAAACTGTTTTTT.

This clone has more than one count but fewer than ten. V and J are TRBV18 and TRBJ2-3; 7 positions agree with TRBD2. V trimming: 4 bases; J trimming: 6 bases; junction bases outside the gene matches: 4. Looked up from germline, CDR1 is KGHSH and CDR2 is LQKENI. The CDR3 extends over 13 amino acids. CDR3 amino acids: CASSQTSEDTQYF. The CDR3 DNA reads as TGTGCCAGCTCACAAACTAGCGAGGATACGCAGTATTTT.

This clone was found a few times. The CDR3 DNA follows: TGTGCCAGCAGCTCCGACAGTTACACCTACGAGCAGTACTTC. Translated, it gives CASSSDSYTYEQYF. V and J are TRBV7-9 and TRBJ2-7; possible D gene TRBD1, 5 bases. Looked up from germline, CDR1 is SEHNR and CDR2 is FQNEAQ (reference sequence). V gave up 4 bases and J gave up 2 bases, with 12 bases separating them. This CDR3 contains 14 residues.

The chain carries TRBV28 and TRBJ2-1; D is perhaps TRBD2 (5 bases). Germline V gene data show CDR1 as MDHEN and CDR2 as SYDVKM. This CDR3 contains 13 residues. Trimming pared 2 bases from V and 10 bases from J, leaving 12 bases between. The CDR3 region has the DNA TGTGCCAGCAGTTTAGAGGGTGCGGGCGAGCAGTTCTTC. Protein: CASSLEGAGEQFF.

This clone turned up a few times. V and J are TRBV29-1 and TRBJ2-2; unclear D gene. Trimming took 5 bases from V and 4 from J, leaving 8 bases between them. Germline CDR1 reads SQVTM; CDR2 reads ANQGSEA. There are 12 residues in the CDR3. For the CDR3, the DNA is TGCAGCGTTCCCTCGGTCACCGGGGAGCTGTTTTTT. It yields the protein CSVPSVTGELFF.

The sample holds a few counts of this clone. J is TRBJ2-2 and V is TRBV5-1; no firm D call. Germline CDR1 SGHRS, CDR2 YFSETQ. CDR3 size: 13 residues. Trimming shortened V by 0 bases and J by 7 bases, and 7 bases separated the two germline ends. CDR3 sequence reads: CASSLGQNGELFF. CDR3 sequence (DNA): TGCGCCAGCAGCTTGGGGCAAAACGGGGAGCTGTTTTTT.

This sequence joins TRBV9 and TRBJ2-5, with 12 bases aligning to TRBD2. Germline V gene data show CDR1 as SGDLS and CDR2 as YYNGEE. The V and J ends lost 5 bases and 5 bases, in that order; junction bases with no gene match: 7. The CDR3 loop spans 15 amino acids. This chain's CDR3 is CASSGGLAGWETQYF. The CDR3 DNA sequence: TGTGCCAGCAGTGGAGGACTAGCGGGGTGGGAGACCCAGTACTTC.

This clone came up a few times. The chain uses TRBV4-1 and TRBJ1-3; 7 bases match TRBD1. Germline trimming cut 2 bases from V and 0 bases from J; bases unmatched to any gene: 7. CDR3 length: 17 amino acids. Germline CDR1 MGHRA, CDR2 YSYEKL. CDR3 in amino acids: CASSQLPQGRSGNTIYF. CDR3 sequence (DNA): TGCGCCAGCAGCCAACTACCACAGGGGCGCTCTGGAAACACCATATATTTT.

The table lists this clone with a few counts. This sequence joins TRBV30 and TRBJ1-1, with D tentatively TRBD1 (6 bases). Germline V lookup: CDR1 GTSNPN, CDR2 SVGIG (reference sequence). The length of the CDR3 is 16 residues. Trimming shortened V by 3 bases and J by 1 base, and 18 bases separated the two germline ends. CDR3 loop: CAWRARGLSGNTEAFF. The CDR3 DNA reads TGTGCCTGGAGGGCCAGGGGACTATCGGGGAACACTGAAGCTTTCTTT.

This clone showed up just a few times. The chain is built from TRBV6-5 and TRBJ2-7; 9 positions match TRBD1. CDR3 length: 14 amino acids. Germline assignment: CDR1 MNHEY and CDR2 SVGAGI. Losses at the gene ends were 2 bases for V and 5 bases for J; bases not matched to a gene: 4. CDR3 sequence: CASSYRDRDNEQYF. As DNA, the CDR3 is TGTGCCAGCAGTTACCGGGACAGGGACAACGAGCAGTACTTC.

There are a few counts of this clone. The chain couples TRBV6-6 to TRBJ2-2, with D perhaps matching TRBD1 (5 bases). The CDR3 extends over 16 amino acids. Germline V gives CDR1 MNHNY, CDR2 SVGAGI (reference sequence). Trimming removed 2 bases from V and 5 bases from J, with 15 bases in between. CDR3 amino acids: CASSYPFQGRTGELFF. CDR3 nucleotide sequence: TGTGCCAGCAGTTACCCCTTTCAGGGAAGAACCGGGGAGCTGTTTTTT.

This clone was found a few times. The chain links TRBV30 to TRBJ1-4, with no clear D. This CDR3 spans 13 amino acids. Trimming cost V 2 bases and J 4 bases, with 8 bases left between them. Germline lookup yields CDR1 GTSNPN and CDR2 SVGIG (reference sequence). CDR3 in DNA: TGTGCCTGGAGTCGGAGGAGTAATGAAAAACTGTTTTTT. Its translation: CAWSRRSNEKLFF.

The chain has TRBV29-1 and TRBJ2-3, with D uncertain. The CDR3 loop spans 12 amino acids. Germline V gene sequence: CDR1 SQVTM, CDR2 ANQGSEA. V was trimmed by 1 base and J by 7 bases, leaving 9 bases between them. The CDR3 DNA follows: TGCAGCGTTGAAGCCTCTAGGAATACGCAGTATTTT. It yields the protein CSVEASRNTQYF.

The V gene is TRBV2, the J gene TRBJ1-1; the D gene is possibly TRBD1 (6 bases). V was cut by 6 bases and J by 5 bases, with 10 bases left in between. This CDR3 is 12 amino acids long. Germline V CDR1 and CDR2: SNHLY, FYNNEI. The CDR3 coding sequence is TGTGCCAGCAGGTTAGACAGGACTGAAGCTTTCTTT. Encoded protein: CASRLDRTEAFF.

In this sample, this clone turned up a few times. The rearrangement joins TRBV6-1 to TRBJ2-5; D uncertain. Trimming removed 0 bases from V and 4 bases from J, with 6 bases in between. This CDR3 has 13 amino acids. Germline V gene data show CDR1 as MNHNS and CDR2 as SASEGT. Written as DNA, the CDR3 is TGTGCCAGCAGTGAAGCGACGGGAGAGACCCAGTACTTC. Its translation is CASSEATGETQYF.